This is a list of T cell receptor beta chains from one sample in a study of beta chain features in type 1 diabetes. TCRdb's table, derived via immunoSEQ multiplex PCR, lists solely in-frame clones and lacks some. Of hundreds of thousands of clones in the sample, under 15% were seen once. The sequencing input was naive CD4+ T cells from blood. Source of these receptors: a man between 18 and 29 years old with type 1 diabetes. CDR3s include the opening cysteine and the closing phenylalanine or tryptophan. A D gene is named only where the DNA matches it firmly.

D gene | V gene | CDR3 protein
TRBD1 | TRBV25-1 | CASSGTGAPEQYF
NA | TRBV16 | CASSQQDSTEAFF
NA | TRBV5-6 | CASSSLLQDGYTF
NA | TRBV5-1 | CASSPLGTPGQPQHF
NA | TRBV30 | CAWSRSGDSPLHF
TRBD2 | TRBV7-8 | CASSLEGLAGAPGGTQYF
NA | TRBV28 | CASSSFNQETQYF
NA | TRBV7-6 | CASSLNTGKETQYF
TRBD1 | TRBV30 | CAWSLGGSKTQYF
NA | TRBV7-2 | CASSFSEKLFF
NA | TRBV30 | CAWSVDSYLYPYNSPLHF
NA | TRBV28 | CASTAYGQWGTEAFF
NA | TRBV7-8 | CASSSLGNEQFF
NA | TRBV30 | CAWSVPGLNTDTQYF
NA | TRBV9 | CASSVGPQHSYEQYF
NA | TRBV18 | CASSPPGRSSYEQYF
NA | TRBV7-9 | CASSLVEDGYTF
TRBD2 | TRBV19 | CASISSGGASPTGELFF
NA | TRBV7-2 | CASSAGQGGSAYEQYF
NA | TRBV16 | CASSQLASEYGYTF
NA | TRBV14 | CASSHRGPNTGELFF
NA | TRBV28 | CASSLWQGVVEKLFF
NA | TRBV7-2 | CAGKAGLIYNEQFF
NA | TRBV30 | CAWSGMNTEAFF
NA | TRBV29-1 | CSATGVDEQFF
TRBD1 | TRBV2 | CATLDRGEQFF
NA | TRBV27 | CASSLGPPYEQYF
NA | TRBV18 | CASSSAQGKTDTQYF
NA | TRBV5-4 | CASSLTGSYNEQFF
NA | TRBV13 | CASSLADSYGYTF
NA | TRBV9 | CASSVGGGHTPGELFF
NA | TRBV4-2 | CASSQDLGLATGELFF
NA | TRBV5-1 | CASSFGAGLYEQYF
TRBD1 | TRBV2 | CASSSTGAEQYF
TRBD1 | TRBV4-1 | CASSPQGAGANVLTF